Shown below are 11 T cell receptor beta chains from a single sample sequenced in a study of cytomegalovirus exposure and HLA in healthy donors. PCR employed 60 Vbeta and 13 Jbeta primers. This table comes from immunoSEQ multiplex PCR, and its TCRdb copy is limited to in-frame clones, with some not included. The sample lists around 110,000 clones, around 62% occurring once. Sequenced material: PBMCs. The receptors stem from a woman aged 40 to 49 in good health and CMV-seropositive.

This clone was seen only a few times. The V gene is TRBV5-8, the J gene TRBJ2-7; 10 bases are shared with TRBD2. CDR3 length equals 17 residues. After removal of 1 base from V and 1 base from J, the junction contained 8 bases not matched to a gene. The germline V gene encodes CDR1 SGHTS and CDR2 YDEGEE. DNA of the CDR3: TGTGCCAGCAGCTTGACCTGGCTAGCGGGAGAATCCTACGAGCAGTACTTC. It translates to CASSLTWLAGESYEQYF.

The chain has TRBV5-4 and TRBJ1-1, with D tentatively TRBD1 (6 bases). The CDR3 length is 14 residues. Germline lookup yields CDR1 SGHNT and CDR2 YYREEE (reference sequence). Trimming shortened V by 5 bases and J by 1 base, and 12 bases separated the two germline ends. The CDR3 DNA reads TGTGCCAGCAGTTTCTGGGGGCGGAACACTGAAGCTTTCTTT. It specifies CASSFWGRNTEAFF.

The chain combines TRBV6-1 with TRBJ2-7; no firm D call. Trimming cost V 5 bases and J 1 base, with 9 bases left between them. The CDR3 spans 13 residues. Germline lookup yields CDR1 MNHNS and CDR2 SASEGT. CDR3 sequence (DNA): TGTGCCAGCAGTATTACAGCTTCCTACGAGCAGTACTTC. This translates into CASSITASYEQYF.

The genes are TRBV7-9 and TRBJ2-1; a possible D gene is TRBD2 (5 bases). Germline loops: CDR1 SEHNR, CDR2 FQNEAQ (reference sequence). The V end lost 4 bases, the J end lost 5 bases, and 9 bases lay between the germline ends. This CDR3 contains 13 residues. CDR3 in DNA: TGTGCCAGCAGCTCCGGACTCAACAATGAGCAGTTCTTC. Its translation is CASSSGLNNEQFF. Full variable domain (rest looked up from reference TRBV7-9 and TRBJ2-1): DTGVSQNPRHKITKRGQNVTFRCDPISEHNRLYWYRQTLGQGPEFLTYFQNEAQLEKSRLLSDRFSAERPKGSFSTLEIQRTEQGDSAMYLCASSSGLNNEQFFGPGTRLTVL.

The V call is TRBV5-5, the J call TRBJ1-4; 9 bases fit TRBD1. With 5 bases clipped from V and 12 bases from J, the junction kept 14 bases outside the gene matches. In germline, CDR1 is SGHKS, CDR2 YYEKEE (reference sequence). This CDR3 comprises 15 residues. The CDR3 DNA sequence: TGTGCCAGCAGTTGGGGACAGGGTCGAGGAGAAGAACTGTTTTTT. This codes for CASSWGQGRGEELFF.

This rearrangement joins TRBV28 to TRBJ2-2; D is ambiguous. Germline assignment: CDR1 MDHEN and CDR2 SYDVKM. The V and J ends lost 1 base and 4 bases respectively, with 10 bases between them. CDR3 size: 15 residues. The CDR3: CASSLLAETTGELFF. The CDR3 nucleotides are TGTGCCAGCAGTTTATTGGCAGAAACCACCGGGGAGCTGTTTTTT.

In its sample, this clone was seen a few times. The CDR3 here is CASRVGRQAQWGYTF. In DNA, the CDR3 is TGTGCCAGCAGAGTTGGGCGACAGGCACAGTGGGGCTACACCTTC. The J gene is TRBJ1-2, the V gene TRBV28; TRBD1 might be the D (6 bases). This CDR3 is 15 amino acids long. Trimming took off 6 bases at V and 8 bases at J, with 22 bases between the two ends. In germline, CDR1 is MDHEN, CDR2 SYDVKM.

The rearrangement uses TRBV6-5 and TRBJ1-1; 7 bases agree with TRBD1. J lost 1 base, V lost 4 bases, and 9 bases had no gene match. Germline V gives CDR1 MNHEY, CDR2 SVGAGI. The CDR3 totals 16 residues. CDR3 sequence (DNA): TGTGCCAGCAGTTTATCTTCACAGGGGCGGAACACTGAAGCTTTCTTT. It translates to CASSLSSQGRNTEAFF.

CDR3 loop: CASSLTTGGSTEAFF. The CDR3 DNA follows: TGCGCCAGCAGCCTAACTACAGGGGGGAGCACTGAAGCTTTCTTT. The chain has TRBV4-3 and TRBJ1-1; 8 bases line up with TRBD1. V gave up 4 bases and J gave up 4 bases; unmatched junction bases: 8. The CDR3 spans 15 residues. In germline, CDR1 is LGHNA, CDR2 YSLEER.

The chain uses TRBV4-1 and TRBJ2-7; the match to TRBD2 covers 9 bases. The CDR3 is 16 residues long. Germline CDR1 and CDR2: MGHRA and YSYEKL. Trimming cost V 1 base and J 5 bases; bases outside gene matches: 9. CDR3 sequence reads: CASSQGRASGNHEQYF. The CDR3, as DNA: TGCGCCAGCAGCCAAGGGAGGGCTAGCGGGAACCACGAGCAGTACTTC.

This clone was seen a few times. This chain connects TRBV18 to TRBJ1-5; possibly TRBD1 for D (5 bases). Germline CDR1 KGHSH, CDR2 LQKENI. Trimming cost V 0 bases and J 0 bases, with 9 bases left between them. The CDR3 is 16 amino acids. CDR3 coding DNA: TGTGCCAGCTCACCACCGGGGCAGTATAGCAATCAGCCCCAGCATTTT. Encoded protein: CASSPPGQYSNQPQHF.